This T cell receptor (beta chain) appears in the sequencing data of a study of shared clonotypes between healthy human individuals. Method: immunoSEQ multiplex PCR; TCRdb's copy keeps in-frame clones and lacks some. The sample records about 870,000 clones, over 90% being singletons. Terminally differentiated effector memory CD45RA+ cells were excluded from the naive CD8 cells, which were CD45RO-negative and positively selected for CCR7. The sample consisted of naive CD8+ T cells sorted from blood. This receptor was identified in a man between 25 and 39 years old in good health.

CDR3 bases: TGTGCCAGCGGAGACAGGGGGCTGGGCGAGCAGTACTTC. Amino acids: CASGDRGLGEQYF. V and J are TRBV28 and TRBJ2-7, with TRBD1 matching over 10 bases. With V trimmed by 8 bases and J by 6 bases, 7 bases remained unmatched. The CDR3 is 13 amino acids. The V gene's germline CDR1 is MDHEN and CDR2 SYDVKM. The complete variable domain, with remaining parts taken from reference TRBV28 and TRBJ2-7, reads DVKVTQSSRYLVKRTGEKVFLECVQDMDHENMFWYRQDPGLGLRLIYFSYDVKMKEKGDIPEGYSVSREKKERFSLILESASTNQTSMYLCASGDRGLGEQYFGPGTRLTVT.